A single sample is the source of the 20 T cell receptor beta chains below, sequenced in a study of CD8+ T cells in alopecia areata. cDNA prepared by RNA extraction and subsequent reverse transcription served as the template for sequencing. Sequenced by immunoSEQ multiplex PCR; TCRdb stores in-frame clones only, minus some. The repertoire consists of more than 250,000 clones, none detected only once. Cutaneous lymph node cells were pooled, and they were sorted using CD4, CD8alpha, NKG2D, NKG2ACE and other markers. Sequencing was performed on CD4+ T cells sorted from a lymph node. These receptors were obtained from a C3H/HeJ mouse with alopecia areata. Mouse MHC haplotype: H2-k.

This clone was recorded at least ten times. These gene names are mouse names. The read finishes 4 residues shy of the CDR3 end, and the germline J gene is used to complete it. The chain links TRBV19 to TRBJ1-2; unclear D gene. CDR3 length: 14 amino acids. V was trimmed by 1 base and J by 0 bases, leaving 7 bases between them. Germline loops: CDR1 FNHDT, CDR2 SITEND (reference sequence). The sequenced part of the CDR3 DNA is TGTGCCAGCAGTATACGACACGCAAACTCC. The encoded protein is CASSIRHANS. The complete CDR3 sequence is CASSIRHANSDYTF. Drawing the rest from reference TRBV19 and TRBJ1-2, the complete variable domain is GGIITQTPKFLIGQEGQKLTLKCQQNFNHDTMYWYRQDSGKGLRLIYYSITENDLQKGDLSEGYDASREKKSSFSLTVTSAQKNEMAVFLCASSIRHANSDYTFGSGTRLLVI.

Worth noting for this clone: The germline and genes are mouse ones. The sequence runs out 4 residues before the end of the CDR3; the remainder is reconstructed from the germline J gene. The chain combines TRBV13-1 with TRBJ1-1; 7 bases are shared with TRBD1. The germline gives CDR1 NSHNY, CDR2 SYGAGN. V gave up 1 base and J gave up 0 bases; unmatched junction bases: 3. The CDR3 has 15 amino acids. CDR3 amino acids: CASSDRDRSNTEVFF. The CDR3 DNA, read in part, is TGTGCCAGCAGTGATCGGGACAGATCAAACACA.

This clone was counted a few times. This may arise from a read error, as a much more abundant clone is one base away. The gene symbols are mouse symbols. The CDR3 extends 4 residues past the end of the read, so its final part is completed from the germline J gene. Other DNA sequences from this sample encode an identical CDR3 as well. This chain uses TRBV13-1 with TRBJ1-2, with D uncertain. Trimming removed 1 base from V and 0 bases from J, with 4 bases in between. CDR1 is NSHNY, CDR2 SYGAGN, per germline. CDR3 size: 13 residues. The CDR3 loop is CASSDPANSDYTF. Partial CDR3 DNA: TGTGCCAGCAGTGATCCTGCAAACTCC.

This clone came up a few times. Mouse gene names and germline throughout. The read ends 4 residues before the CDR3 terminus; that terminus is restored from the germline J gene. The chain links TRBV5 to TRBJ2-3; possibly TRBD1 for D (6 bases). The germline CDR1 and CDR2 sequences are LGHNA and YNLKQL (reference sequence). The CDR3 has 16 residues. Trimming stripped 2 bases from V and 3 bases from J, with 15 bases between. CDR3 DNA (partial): TGTGCCAGCAGCCAACAAACAGGGAAGTGGGCAGAA. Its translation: CASSQQTGKWAE. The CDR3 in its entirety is CASSQQTGKWAETLYF.

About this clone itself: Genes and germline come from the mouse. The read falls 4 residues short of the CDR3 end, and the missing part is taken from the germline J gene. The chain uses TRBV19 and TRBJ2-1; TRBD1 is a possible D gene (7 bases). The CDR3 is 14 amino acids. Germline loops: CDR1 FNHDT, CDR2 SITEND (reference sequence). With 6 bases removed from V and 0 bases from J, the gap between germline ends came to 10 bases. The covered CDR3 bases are TGTGCCAGCACCCAGGGGGGTAACTATGCT. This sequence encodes CASTQGGNYA. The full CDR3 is CASTQGGNYAEQFF.

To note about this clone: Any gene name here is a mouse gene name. The part of the CDR3 DNA that was read is TGCACCTGCAGTGCAGGGACTGGGGGGGGAGAC. Its protein is CTCSAGTGGGD. The CDR3 in full is CTCSAGTGGGDTQYF. This chain uses TRBV1 with TRBJ2-5, with 12 bases fitting TRBD2. The read terminates 4 residues before the CDR3 end, so the remaining end is supplied by the germline J gene. Germline lookup yields CDR1 NSQYPW and CDR2 LRSPGD (reference sequence). The CDR3 contains 15 residues.

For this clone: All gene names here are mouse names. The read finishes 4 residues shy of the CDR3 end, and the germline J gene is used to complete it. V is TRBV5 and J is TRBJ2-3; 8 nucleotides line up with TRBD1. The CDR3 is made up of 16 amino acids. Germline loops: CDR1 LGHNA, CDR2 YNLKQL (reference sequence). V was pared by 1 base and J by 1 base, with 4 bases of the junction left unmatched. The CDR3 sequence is CASSQAAGGGAETLYF. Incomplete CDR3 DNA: TGTGCCAGCAGCCAAGCCGCAGGGGGCGGTGCAGAA.

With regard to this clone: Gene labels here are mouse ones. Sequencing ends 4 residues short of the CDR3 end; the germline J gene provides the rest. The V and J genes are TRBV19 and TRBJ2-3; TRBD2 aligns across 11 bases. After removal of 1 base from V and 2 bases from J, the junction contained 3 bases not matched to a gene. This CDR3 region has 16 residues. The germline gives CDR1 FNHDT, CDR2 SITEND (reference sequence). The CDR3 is CASSIRDWGTAETLYF. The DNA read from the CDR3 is TGTGCCAGCAGTATACGGGACTGGGGGACTGCAGAA.

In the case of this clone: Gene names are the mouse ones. CDR3 sequence reads: CASRPGQGDAEQFF. Partial CDR3 DNA: TGTGCCAGCAGACCGGGACAGGGAGATGCT. This sequence joins TRBV13-1 and TRBJ2-1; the match to TRBD1 covers 9 bases. With the read ending 4 residues before the CDR3 end, the germline J gene is used to fill in that end. Unmatched junction bases numbered 5, after V lost 5 bases and J lost 5 bases. This CDR3 has 14 amino acids. Germline assignment: CDR1 NSHNY and CDR2 SYGAGN.

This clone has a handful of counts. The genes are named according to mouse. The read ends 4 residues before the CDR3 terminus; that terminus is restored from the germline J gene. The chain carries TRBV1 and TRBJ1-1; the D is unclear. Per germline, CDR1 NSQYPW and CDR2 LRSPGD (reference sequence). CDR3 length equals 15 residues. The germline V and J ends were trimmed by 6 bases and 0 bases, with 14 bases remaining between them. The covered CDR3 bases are TGCACCTGCAGCAGACAAATCCTTGCAAACACA. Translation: CTCSRQILANT. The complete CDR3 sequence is CTCSRQILANTEVFF.

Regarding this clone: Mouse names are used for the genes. The CDR3: CASSPPGTPTEVFF. The part of the CDR3 DNA that was read is TGTGCCAGCAGCCCCCCCGGGACACCAACA. V and J are TRBV5 and TRBJ1-1, with a possible D match to TRBD1 (6 bases). The read is 4 residues too short to cover the CDR3 end, so that end is filled in from the germline J gene. Germline CDR1 LGHNA, CDR2 YNLKQL (reference sequence). This CDR3 has 14 residues.

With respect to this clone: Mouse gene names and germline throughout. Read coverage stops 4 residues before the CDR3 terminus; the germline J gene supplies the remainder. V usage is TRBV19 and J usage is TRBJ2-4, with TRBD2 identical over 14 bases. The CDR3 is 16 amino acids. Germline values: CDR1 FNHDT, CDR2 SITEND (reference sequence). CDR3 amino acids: CASSIAGLGGQNTLYF. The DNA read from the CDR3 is TGTGCCAGCAGTATAGCGGGACTGGGGGGGCAGAAC. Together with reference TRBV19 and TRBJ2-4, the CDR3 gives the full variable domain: GGIITQTPKFLIGQEGQKLTLKCQQNFNHDTMYWYRQDSGKGLRLIYYSITENDLQKGDLSEGYDASREKKSSFSLTVTSAQKNEMAVFLCASSIAGLGGQNTLYFGAGTRLSVL.

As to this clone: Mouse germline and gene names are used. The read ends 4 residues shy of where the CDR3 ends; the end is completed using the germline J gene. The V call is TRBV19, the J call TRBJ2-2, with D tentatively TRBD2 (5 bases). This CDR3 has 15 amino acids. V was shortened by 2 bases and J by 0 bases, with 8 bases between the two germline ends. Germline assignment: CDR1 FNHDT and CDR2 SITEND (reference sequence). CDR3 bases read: TGTGCCAGCAGTATCACTGGCTCAAACACCGGG. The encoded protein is CASSITGSNTG. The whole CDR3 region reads CASSITGSNTGQLYF.

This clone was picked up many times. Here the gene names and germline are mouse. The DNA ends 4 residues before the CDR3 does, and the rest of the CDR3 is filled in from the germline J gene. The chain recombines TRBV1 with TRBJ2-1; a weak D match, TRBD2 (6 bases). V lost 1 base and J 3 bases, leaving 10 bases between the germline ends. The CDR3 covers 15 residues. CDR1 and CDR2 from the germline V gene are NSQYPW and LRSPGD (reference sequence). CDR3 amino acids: CTCSAGWGSYAEQFF. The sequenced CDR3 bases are TGCACCTGCAGTGCAGGCTGGGGATCCTATGCT.

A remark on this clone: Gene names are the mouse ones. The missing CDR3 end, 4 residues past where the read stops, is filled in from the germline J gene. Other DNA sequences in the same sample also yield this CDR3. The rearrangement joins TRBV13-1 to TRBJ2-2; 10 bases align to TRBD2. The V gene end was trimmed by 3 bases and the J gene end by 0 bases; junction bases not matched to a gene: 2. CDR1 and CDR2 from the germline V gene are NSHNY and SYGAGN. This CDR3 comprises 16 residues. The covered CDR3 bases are TGTGCCAGCAGTGGCGGGACTGGGGCAAACACCGGG. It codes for CASSGGTGANTG. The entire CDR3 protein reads CASSGGTGANTGQLYF.

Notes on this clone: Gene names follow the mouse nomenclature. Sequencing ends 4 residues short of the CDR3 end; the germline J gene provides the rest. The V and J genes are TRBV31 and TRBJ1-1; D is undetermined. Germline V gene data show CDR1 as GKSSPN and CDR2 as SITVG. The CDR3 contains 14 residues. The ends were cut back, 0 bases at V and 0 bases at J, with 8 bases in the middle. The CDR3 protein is CAWSLQHTNTEVFF. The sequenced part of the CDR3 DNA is TGTGCCTGGAGTCTACAGCATACAAACACA.

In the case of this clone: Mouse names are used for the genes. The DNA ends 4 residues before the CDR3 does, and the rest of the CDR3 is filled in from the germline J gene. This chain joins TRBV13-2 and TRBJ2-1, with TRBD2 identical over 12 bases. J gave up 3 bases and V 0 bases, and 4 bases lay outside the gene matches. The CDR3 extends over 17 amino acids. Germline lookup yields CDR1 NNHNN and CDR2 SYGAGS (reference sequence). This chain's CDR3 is CASGDADWGGPYAEQFF. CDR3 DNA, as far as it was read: TGTGCCAGCGGTGATGCAGACTGGGGGGGCCCCTATGCT.

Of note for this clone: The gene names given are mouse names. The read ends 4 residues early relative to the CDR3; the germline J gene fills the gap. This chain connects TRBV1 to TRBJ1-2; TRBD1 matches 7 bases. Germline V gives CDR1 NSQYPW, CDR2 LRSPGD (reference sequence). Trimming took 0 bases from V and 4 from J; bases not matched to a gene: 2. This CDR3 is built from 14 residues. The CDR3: CTCSAEGGASDYTF. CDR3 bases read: TGCACCTGCAGTGCAGAAGGGGGCGCCTCC.

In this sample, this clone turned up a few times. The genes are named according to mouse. This CDR3 is CAWGGNSDYTF. The CDR3 bases that were read are TGTGCCTGGGGAGGGAACTCC. This chain links TRBV31 with TRBJ1-2, with unresolved D. The CDR3 goes on 4 residues after the read ends, and that part is filled in from the germline J gene. Per germline, CDR1 GKSSPN and CDR2 SITVG. Trimming cost V 5 bases and J 2 bases, with 6 bases left between them. The CDR3 loop spans 11 amino acids.

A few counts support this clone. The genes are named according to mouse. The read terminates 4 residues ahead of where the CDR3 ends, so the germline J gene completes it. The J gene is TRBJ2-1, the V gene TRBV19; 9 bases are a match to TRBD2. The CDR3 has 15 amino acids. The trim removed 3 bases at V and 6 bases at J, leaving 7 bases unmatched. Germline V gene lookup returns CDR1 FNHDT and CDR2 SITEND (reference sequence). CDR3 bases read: TGTGCCAGCAGTAAGACTGGGGGACCCTCTGCT. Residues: CASSKTGGPSA. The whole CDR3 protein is CASSKTGGPSAEQFF.